Listed below are T cell receptor beta chains from one sample, sequenced in a study of blood T cell repertoires in COVID-19. This table comes from immunoSEQ multiplex PCR, and its TCRdb copy is limited to in-frame clones, with some not included. The sample lists 100,000 to 150,000 clones, more than 70% occurring once. Material for sequencing was peripheral blood. Receptor source: a woman aged 55-70 years with acute or convalescent COVID-19. Both conserved end residues are part of each CDR3. A D gene is named only where the DNA matches it firmly. A clone size is listed for some rows: how often the clone was seen (once, few, many), or a class if it is expanded.

abundance | d_gene | j_gene | v_gene | CDR3nt | CDR3aa
NA | NA | TRBJ2-3 | TRBV5-1 | TGCGCCAGCAGCGAGGAGGGACAGCTCAGCACAGATACGCAGTATTTT | CASSEEGQLSTDTQYF
NA | NA | TRBJ1-1 | TRBV9 | TGTGCCAGCAGTGCGGGAGTCATGAACACTGAAGCTTTCTTT | CASSAGVMNTEAFF
NA | NA | TRBJ2-7 | TRBV3-1/TRBV3-2 | TGTGCCAGCAGCCGGTATCGGGCGGGATCCTACGAGCAGTACTTC | CASSRYRAGSYEQYF
few | TRBD1 | TRBJ2-7 | TRBV5-1 | TGCGCCAGCAGCTTGGCCCGAGGCAGGGGGTTTGGCGAGCAGTACTTC | CASSLARGRGFGEQYF
NA | TRBD1 | TRBJ2-3 | TRBV11-3 | TGTGCCAGCAGTCTGAGGACAGGCGGTGACTTCACAGATACGCAGTATTTT | CASSLRTGGDFTDTQYF
NA | TRBD2 | TRBJ2-6 | TRBV28 | TGTGCCAGCAGACGACCGGGACTAGCGGGAGAAATAACTGGGGCCAACGTCCTGACTTTC | CASRRPGLAGEITGANVLTF
NA | NA | TRBJ1-3 | TRBV28 | TGTGCCAGCAGTTTATTGCAGGACAGTGGAAACACCATATATTTT | CASSLLQDSGNTIYF
NA | NA | TRBJ1-2 | TRBV28 | TGTGCCAGCAGTCTCCAGGGGAACTACACCTTC | CASSLQGNYTF
NA | TRBD1 | TRBJ2-7 | TRBV5-1 | TGCGCCAGCACCGGGACAGCATCCTACGAGCAGTACTTC | CASTGTASYEQYF
NA | NA | TRBJ1-1 | TRBV9 | TGTGCCAGCAGCCCGGAGGGGCGCCCTTCCACTGAAGCTTTCTTT | CASSPEGRPSTEAFF
NA | TRBD1 | TRBJ1-1 | TRBV25-1 | TGTGCCAGCAGTGAATCTCTGAGGGGGCGAGGTGAAGCTTTCTTT | CASSESLRGRGEAFF
NA | NA | TRBJ1-5 | TRBV30 | TGTGCCTGGAGTGCACAGGGTGGAAATCAGCCCCAGCATTTT | CAWSAQGGNQPQHF
NA | TRBD1 | TRBJ1-4 | TRBV5-1 | TGCGCCAGCAGCTTGGCGGGACAGGGTAATGAAAAACTGTTTTTT | CASSLAGQGNEKLFF
NA | NA | TRBJ1-2 | TRBV6-1 | TGTGCCAGCAGTGAAGACAGGGTTTATGGCTACACCTTC | CASSEDRVYGYTF
once | NA | TRBJ2-7 | TRBV2 | TGTGCCAGCAGTGTATCTCAGGCGGAGCAGTACTTC | CASSVSQAEQYF
NA | NA | TRBJ1-5 | TRBV5-8 | TGTGCCAGCAGCTTGCGACAGACCGATCAGCCCCAGCATTTT | CASSLRQTDQPQHF
NA | NA | TRBJ1-1 | TRBV28 | TGTGCCAGCAGTTCCATAGGGGTGAACACTGAAGCTTTCTTT | CASSSIGVNTEAFF
NA | TRBD2 | TRBJ2-4 | TRBV19 | TGTGCCAGTAGTATAGAGCTAGCGGGAGTCGCCCCTACCTTC | CASSIELAGVAPTF
once | NA | TRBJ2-3 | TRBV19 | TGTGCCAGTACCCGGGGTTCTGGCACAGATACGCAGTATTTT | CASTRGSGTDTQYF
NA | TRBD1 | TRBJ2-1 | TRBV5-1 | TGCGCCAGCAGCTTGTCCGGGACAGGGGTCAATGAGCAGTTCTTC | CASSLSGTGVNEQFF
NA | NA | TRBJ2-3 | TRBV19 | TGTGCCAGTAGCTCGACTTATAGCACAGATACGCAGTATTTT | CASSSTYSTDTQYF
NA | TRBD1 | TRBJ1-1 | TRBV6-5 | TGTGCCAGCAGCAGGGGGCGGGCTGAAGCTTTCTTT | CASSRGRAEAFF
NA | TRBD1 | TRBJ1-1 | TRBV6-5 | TGTGCCAGCAGTTCCGGGACAGAGAACACTGAAGCTTTCTTT | CASSSGTENTEAFF
NA | TRBD2 | TRBJ2-1 | TRBV4-1 | TGCGCCAGCAGCCAGTCCGGACTAGCGGGAGGGCGATCCGGGAATGAGCAGTTCTTC | CASSQSGLAGGRSGNEQFF
NA | NA | TRBJ2-5 | TRBV5-1 | TGCGCCAGCAGCTTGGATGCGTACCAAGAGACCCAGTACTTC | CASSLDAYQETQYF
NA | NA | TRBJ1-1 | TRBV6-5 | TGTGCCAGCAAGGTGTCAGGGAACACTGAAGCTTTCTTT | CASKVSGNTEAFF
NA | NA | TRBJ2-1 | TRBV20-1 | TGCAGTGCTAGTTTTAGCTCCTACAATGAGCAGTTCTTC | CSASFSSYNEQFF
NA | NA | TRBJ1-2 | TRBV11-2 | TGTGCCAGCAGCCCTGAGGGTAGTGGCTACACCTTC | CASSPEGSGYTF
NA | TRBD1 | TRBJ1-5 | TRBV19 | TGTGCCAGTACCATGACAGGGTCGAGTAATCAGCCCCAGCATTTT | CASTMTGSSNQPQHF
NA | NA | TRBJ1-3 | TRBV7-8 | TGTGCCAGCAGCCCCTGGACAGCGCTCTTGGGTGGAAACACCATATATTTT | CASSPWTALLGGNTIYF
NA | TRBD2 | TRBJ2-1 | TRBV29-1 | TGCAGCGCCCGCGGACTAGCGGGAGCCCACAATGAGCAGTTCTTC | CSARGLAGAHNEQFF
NA | TRBD1 | TRBJ1-1 | TRBV6-5 | TGTGCCAGCAGCCTGACAGGGCGATGGGCTTTCTTT | CASSLTGRWAFF
NA | NA | TRBJ2-3 | TRBV28 | TGTGCCAGCAGTCCAGGGTCCACAGATACGCAGTATTTT | CASSPGSTDTQYF
NA | NA | TRBJ1-5 | TRBV19 | TGTGCCAGTAGTACGAGGAGGTTTAATAGCAATCAGCCCCAGCATTTT | CASSTRRFNSNQPQHF
NA | NA | TRBJ2-7 | TRBV28 | TGTGCCAGCAGATCCCCGGCAGGGGAGAGCTCCTACGAGCAGTACTTC | CASRSPAGESSYEQYF
NA | TRBD2 | TRBJ2-1 | TRBV2 | TGTGCCAGCACCCGCGGGGGGGCGGGCTACAATGAGCAGTTCTTC | CASTRGGAGYNEQFF
NA | TRBD2 | TRBJ2-1 | TRBV28 | TGTGCCAGCAGTTCCCAGGGCGGGAGGAGGGGTGAGCAGTTCTTC | CASSSQGGRRGEQFF
NA | TRBD2 | TRBJ2-3 | TRBV11-3 | TGTGCCAGCACCGACCCGTCGGCGGGAGTCTGGGGCACAGATACGCAGTATTTT | CASTDPSAGVWGTDTQYF
NA | TRBD1 | TRBJ1-6 | TRBV28 | TGTGCCAGCAGAACAGGGGGCAGTAATTCACCCCTCCACTTT | CASRTGGSNSPLHF
NA | NA | TRBJ2-7 | TRBV11-1 | TGTGCCAGCAGCTTAGCGCAGCCGGAGCCACTGTACGAGCAGTACTTC | CASSLAQPEPLYEQYF
NA | TRBD1 | TRBJ1-1 | TRBV7-6 | TGTGCCAGCAGCCCCCACAACAGGGGGCGGGGGACTGAAGCTTTCTTT | CASSPHNRGRGTEAFF
once | NA | TRBJ2-7 | TRBV9 | TGTGCCAGCAGTTCCACAGCGGCTGGCCCCTACGAGCAGTACTTC | CASSSTAAGPYEQYF
NA | NA | TRBJ2-3 | TRBV11-3 | TGTGCCAGCAGCTTGGGACAAACCGCCGCCCCAAGGGATACGCAGTATTTT | CASSLGQTAAPRDTQYF
NA | TRBD2 | TRBJ2-3 | TRBV5-4 | TGTGCCAGCAGCTTGTTGACTAGCGGGAGGGCCGGGGGAGATACGCAGTATTTT | CASSLLTSGRAGGDTQYF
NA | NA | TRBJ2-3 | TRBV5-1 | TGCGCCACCCGGATAGCGGGCACAGATACGCAGTATTTT | CATRIAGTDTQYF
NA | TRBD1 | TRBJ1-6 | TRBV30 | TGTGCCTGGGAGGCACAGGGGAATAATTCACCCCTCCACTTT | CAWEAQGNNSPLHF
few | NA | TRBJ2-2 | TRBV7-8 | TGTGCCAGCAGCTACAGTTCAGGGGGGGAGCTGTTTTTT | CASSYSSGGELFF
NA | NA | TRBJ1-1 | TRBV5-1 | TGCGCCAGCAGCTTTAGCTTGGAGAACACTGAAGCTTTCTTT | CASSFSLENTEAFF
many | NA | TRBJ2-3 | TRBV6-6 | TGTGCCAGCAGGCCTAGCGCCGGCACAGATACGCAGTATTTT | CASRPSAGTDTQYF
NA | NA | TRBJ2-6 | TRBV20-1 | TGCAGTGCTAGTGACAGGTTATCTGGGGCCAACGTCCTGACTTTC | CSASDRLSGANVLTF
NA | NA | TRBJ2-2 | TRBV7-8 | TGTGCCAGCAGCTTGGGGCGGGACTGGACCGGGGAGCTGTTTTTT | CASSLGRDWTGELFF
NA | NA | TRBJ1-2 | TRBV3-1/TRBV3-2 | TGTGCCAGCAGCCAAGTAGAGGGCACTAACTATGGCTACACCTTC | CASSQVEGTNYGYTF
NA | NA | TRBJ1-5 | TRBV19 | TGTGCCAGTAGTCGGGAAGAGGGCGGCCCGAGTCAGCCCCAGCATTTT | CASSREEGGPSQPQHF
NA | NA | TRBJ1-1 | TRBV29-1 | TGCAGCGTTTTGTCCCGGGTGAACACTGAAGCTTTCTTT | CSVLSRVNTEAFF
NA | TRBD2 | TRBJ2-1 | TRBV5-1 | TGCGCCAGCAGCTTGGGGGCGGGAGGGTACGATGAGCAGTTCTTC | CASSLGAGGYDEQFF
NA | NA | TRBJ1-1 | TRBV25-1 | TGTGCCAGCAGTGAATATAATTCGGAAGCTTTCTTT | CASSEYNSEAFF
NA | TRBD1 | TRBJ1-5 | TRBV5-1 | TGCGCCAGCAGCCTTGGGACAGGGGAGCAGCCCCAGCATTTT | CASSLGTGEQPQHF
many | NA | TRBJ2-4 | TRBV19 | TGTGCCAGTAGTGACAGTGGGGAAAACATTCAGTACTTC | CASSDSGENIQYF